This T cell receptor (beta chain) was retrieved from a study of cytomegalovirus exposure and HLA in healthy donors (dated by TCRdb to 2017 to 2019). About the investigation overall: In an earlier analysis of 450 to 750 of the donors, 250 to 300 Gb of sequence data and 117 million unique TCR beta sequences from 150 million to 200 million T cells were reported. Across about 370 genotyped donors of the cohort, an average of roughly 250,000 unique TCR beta nucleotide sequences per donor were sequenced, and 15% to 20% of those sequences were non-productive. The number of donors typed differed by locus, with 629-630 for A, B, C, DRB1 and DQB1, about 500 for DQA1, nearly 610 for DPA1, and roughly 450 for DPB1. To study patterns of TCR occurrence, a later analysis re-analyzed previously published TCR beta repertoires from more than 550 donors and added high-resolution HLA genotyping. An earlier analysis of 587 of the donors used high-throughput TCR beta sequencing to judge whether each TCR beta V gene segment behaved as functional or pseudogenic. To predict cytomegalovirus infection status, the study combined high-throughput TCR immunosequencing, statistical association of individual TCRs with disease status, and machine learning. In addition to the first cohort of 666 subjects, a separate validation cohort of 120 different subjects was used. All discovery cohort repertoires had been generated on a single sequencing platform. Class I and class II HLA loci were covered by the typing at four-digit resolution. An early release that covered about 640 HLA-typed donors contained approximately 300 gigabases of sequencing data and 75 million to 100 million unique TCR sequences. The later analysis used no new phenotypic data to find candidate immune exposures, relying instead on TCR beta sequences and their occurrence across donors. Donor age, sex, ethnicity and CMV serostatus were compiled together with the repertoire data. A handful of DR-DQ haplotypes were treated as single units for association and clustering because of strong linkage in the cohort. The study aimed to test whether signatures of past pathogen exposure could be identified by cataloging public T cell receptors. In a later genetic analysis, genome-wide SNP genotypes for about three fifths of the roughly 670 donors were used, and that subset was treated as a discovery cohort. The study used immunosequencing to profile the T cell repertoires of 670 or so subjects and linked those repertoires to cytomegalovirus serostatus. Among the roughly 400 genotyped donors, 75% to 90% belonged to the genetic ancestry cluster associated with self-reported Caucasian donors. Broad study findings and their caveats: The study listed over 150 TCR beta chains as associated with cytomegalovirus. The presence/absence analyses assumed that sequencing depth was roughly uniform across donors, and that assumption may not be true. A later analysis found that HLA-associated TCR beta chains were more clonally expanded and had lower generation probabilities than equally common non-associated chains. In a later genetic analysis, a missense DCLRE1C variant was associated with V-gene and J-gene trimming of TCR beta chains, and the association was replicated in an independent cohort. A cluster of highly shared sequence variants was judged likely to be a technical artifact of the sequencing pipeline. The classifier was reported to diagnose cytomegalovirus status with high specificity and sensitivity in both the original cohort and the validation cohort. The earlier analysis of fewer than 750 of the donors excluded approximately 15 rarely observed V segments, including chromosome 9 orphons, because counts were too low. A later analysis reported that several top co-occurrence clusters appeared linked to parvovirus B19, influenza, CMV and Epstein-Barr virus. The authors suggested that the approach could potentially be extended to other disease states and immunological phenotypes. Broadly in line with IMGT annotations, most TCR beta V segments showed up in productive rearrangements about 87% or about 30% of the time in an earlier analysis of some 590 of the donors. When HLA alleles, especially DR and DQ, strongly co-occurred, TCR associations were difficult to assign to individual alleles. In vitro tests confirmed that a few of the cytomegalovirus-associated TCR beta chains recognize cytomegalovirus antigens. A further reported finding was that TCR beta sequences accurately predicted the HLA-A and HLA-B alleles for most subjects in the first cohort. Because HLA typing was unavailable for some donors at each locus, only the typed subset was used in association tests. For the cohort, immune exposure information was limited to CMV serostatus. At a false discovery rate of 0.05, a later analysis linked 16,000 or so TCR beta sequences to specific HLA alleles. A later analysis found that TCR association rates varied across HLA loci, with DRB1 alleles showing the most associated TCRs and HLA-C alleles the fewest. Some IMGT-functional V segments, including TRBV6-2 and TRBV6-3, could not be told apart with the 87-base-pair reads, so those segments were excluded. Correlated functional status among segregating V segments might be attributable to linkage disequilibrium, but an unknown experimental factor could not be ruled out. Only TCR beta chains were sequenced in this cohort, and the absence of alpha or paired-chain data limited detectable features. Most TCR sequences were observed very rarely across donors, whereas some public TCRs were present in many individuals. According to a later analysis, most CMV-associated TCR beta chains appeared to be HLA-restricted, and the HLA associations seemed to be driven largely by CMV exposure. A later genetic analysis reported fewer N-insertions in productive TCRs among donors in an Asian-associated ancestry cluster than the 666-donor mean.

The cohort consisted of hundreds of healthy bone marrow donors. At the time of sampling, every cohort member was nominally healthy, though immune exposures that went unrecorded were likely present. The donor tested CMV seronegative and was one of the 352 seronegative cohort members. Every donor gave a peripheral blood sample, and the peripheral blood mononuclear cells from that sample were used for TCR beta sequencing. Genomic DNA extraction from the blood cell samples was performed with the Qiagen DNeasy Blood Extraction Kit. The library was built by means of the immunoSEQ multiplex PCR assay. For the multiplex PCR, a mixture combining 60 forward primers for TCR Vbeta segments and 13 reverse primers for TCR Jbeta segments was used. The CDR3 region of rearranged TCR beta genes was amplified from genomic DNA by a multiplex PCR assay. Amplified TCR beta libraries were sequenced as 87-base-pair reads on the Illumina HiSeq System. In the authors' own workflow: Across the 700 or so repertoires, a later analysis counted about 81 million unique TCR beta chains, around 10 million of which were shared by at least two donors. To remove PCR and sequencing errors, raw reads were error-corrected and collapsed into unique sequences using a nearest-neighbor algorithm that merged closely related sequences. To assign V, D and J gene segments, CDR3 sequences were aligned to IMGT reference sequences. For a sequence to be retained, a match of at least six nucleotides to both a V gene segment and a J gene segment was required. Rearrangements were classified as productive when the CDR3 lacked stop codons and remained in frame with V and J, and all other rearrangements were classified as non-productive. CDR3 was defined according to IMGT convention as the region running from the second conserved V-encoded cysteine to the conserved J-encoded phenylalanine. Sequences without an unambiguous match to a single V gene segment were excluded from the earlier analysis of about 630 of the donors. In an earlier analysis of approximately 550 of the donors, V segments were called functional above 56.7% productive rearrangements and were called segregating when the between-donor standard deviation exceeded 5%. A statistical classification framework was developed to diagnose cytomegalovirus status using the catalog of TCR beta chain sequences. In a later analysis, TCR nucleotide sequences were compared against IMGT/GENE-DB human TR gene sequences so that V and J genes could be assigned. In a later analysis, CDR3 sequences and most-parsimonious VDJ recombination scenarios were assigned using the TCRdist pipeline. In a later analysis, every TCR beta chain was defined by the combination of its CDR3 amino acid sequence and its V-gene family, and reads without a unique V-gene family were dropped. A later analysis removed 450 to 600 highly shared, low-generation-probability nucleotide sequences to deal with suspected cross-contamination and a sequencing artifact. A later analysis calculated a clonal expansion index for each public chain from normalized within-repertoire ranks of inferred template counts. Generation probabilities in a later analysis came from a VDJ recombination model fitted to out-of-frame rearrangements, and those results were checked against IGoR. Hypergeometric tests were used in a later analysis to score TCR-TCR, TCR-HLA and TCR-CMV co-occurrence, with a repertoire-size bias correction applied to the TCR pairs. A later analysis estimated false discovery rates by permuting HLA or CMV assignments 20 times. A later analysis grouped co-occurring TCRs with DBSCAN, adding TCRdist sequence similarity when clustering within HLA-allele-positive subsets. Repertoires with fewer than 30,000 or more than 120,000 public chains were left out of co-occurrence clustering, as were five repertoires with anomalous nucleotide sharing. TCRdb took over this immuneACCESS table, retaining in-frame rearrangements with V and J assigned. Such tables are incomplete; in checked studies, under half of the missing clones stem from an unresolved V gene, and the remainder is unexplained. The DNA gave D and trimming, while V, J and clone size come from that table. The sample table records over 130,000 clones; around 84% of these occur just once. Of the sample, about 2.2% is held by the ten largest clones.

The CDR3 runs 18 residues from the cysteine to the phenylalanine. Of the read, only the CDR3 DNA is kept; its 54 bases are in frame from base 1. Via the germline V gene, CDR1 is SNHLY and CDR2 FYNNEI. Relative to germline, V is missing 6 bases and J is missing 2 bases, with 13 bases of the junction outside any gene match. Concerning this clone: What antigen it recognizes has not been identified. The record has no base qualities; no much larger clone is one base away.

Sequencing was performed on PBMCs. The chain couples TRBV2 to TRBJ2-1, and TRBD2 aligns with 10 junction nucleotides. The source is a man between 50 and 59 years old in good health and CMV-seronegative. The CDR3: CASSLGSGRATAYNEQFF. The DNA sequence is TGTGCCAGCAGCCTAGGCAGCGGGAGGGCTACTGCCTACAATGAGCAGTTCTTC.